These 16 T cell receptor beta chains share one sample of origin, sequenced in a study of spatial heterogeneity in lung cancer. The time point: sample taken at primary tumor resection. Whole RNA came from tumor, nontumor lung or frozen PBMC and was sequenced without being sorted. One entry per CDR3 protein, called by TCRdb with MiXCR from the 5' RACE reads. The sample lists about 80,000 distinct CDR3 sequences; 15% to 25% were seen once. This material consisted of PBMCs, taken at surgery. The receptors derive from a male donor with early-stage non-small cell lung cancer.

V and J are TRBV19 and TRBJ2-1, with 9 bases aligning to TRBD2. Trimming took 7 bases from V and 10 from J; bases not matched to a gene: 11. Germline lookup yields CDR1 LNHDA and CDR2 SQIVND (reference sequence). This CDR3 has 14 amino acids. CDR3 in amino acids: CASTPGGRGGEQFF. The CDR3 DNA sequence: TGTGCCAGTACCCCTGGCGGGAGGGGTGGAGAGCAGTTCTTC.

Only a few counts were recorded for this clonotype. The chain uses TRBV6-2 or TRBV6-3 and TRBJ2-5; D gene uncertain. V dropped 2 bases and J dropped 4 bases, with 5 bases sitting between them. CDR1 is MNHEY, CDR2 SVGEGT, per germline. This CDR3 comprises 12 residues. In DNA, the CDR3 is TGTGCCAGCAGTTACACCCCAGAGACCCAGTACTTC. Residues: CASSYTPETQYF.

The CDR3 loop is CATSVGVAETQYF. For the CDR3, the DNA is TGTGCCACCAGTGTTGGGGTCGCAGAGACCCAGTACTTC. V usage is TRBV24-1 and J usage is TRBJ2-5; D ambiguous. V gave up 5 bases and J gave up 4 bases, with 10 bases separating them. This CDR3 has 13 residues. From germline, CDR1 is KGHDR and CDR2 SFDVKD.

J is TRBJ1-3 and V is TRBV5-1; a possible D gene is TRBD1 (5 bases). Germline CDR1 SGHRS, CDR2 YFSETQ. The CDR3 covers 15 residues. The ends were cut back, 0 bases at V and 2 bases at J, with 9 bases in the middle. CDR3 in DNA: TGCGCCAGCAGCTTGGGAACGGGGCCTGGAAACACCATATATTTT. The encoded protein is CASSLGTGPGNTIYF. The variable domain in full, completed from reference TRBV5-1 and TRBJ1-3, reads KAGVTQTPRYLIKTRGQQVTLSCSPISGHRSVSWYQQTPGQGLQFLFEYFSETQRNKGNFPGRFSGRQFSNSRSEMNVSTLELGDSALYLCASSLGTGPGNTIYFGEGSWLTVV.

This chain joins TRBV21-1 and TRBJ2-1; no DNA check was done on the table's D call, TRBD2. TRBV21-1 is a listed pseudogene. The CDR3 is made up of 14 amino acids. CDR3 DNA: TGTGCCAGCGACGAGTCGCGGGAGACGTTAGGGCAGTTCTTC. Its protein is CASDESRETLGQFF.

The chain has TRBV27 and TRBJ2-7; D is unresolved. V lost 0 bases and J 4 bases, leaving 13 bases between the germline ends. CDR3 length: 15 amino acids. CDR1 is MNHEY, CDR2 SMNVEV, per germline (reference sequence). The CDR3 nucleotides read TGTGCCAGCAGTTTATCTGGGGTCGGTCGATACGAGCAGTACTTC. The encoded protein is CASSLSGVGRYEQYF.

The CDR3 bases are TGTGCCAGCAGCAAGACTAGCGGGAGGGCAACCGGGGAGCTGTTTTTT. Translation: CASSKTSGRATGELFF. The chain carries TRBV6-5 and TRBJ2-2; 14 bases fit TRBD2. The CDR3 extends over 16 amino acids. The V gene's germline CDR1 is MNHEY and CDR2 SVGAGI. V was pared by 6 bases and J by 5 bases, with 5 bases of the junction left unmatched.

This clonotype occurred a few times. This chain links TRBV9 with TRBJ1-5; 10 nucleotides match TRBD1. From germline, CDR1 is SGDLS and CDR2 YYNGEE. V was pared by 4 bases and J by 2 bases, with 6 bases of the junction left unmatched. This CDR3 has 16 residues. The CDR3 is CASSLGTGAGNQPQHF. CDR3 coding DNA: TGTGCCAGCAGCTTGGGGACAGGGGCAGGCAATCAGCCCCAGCATTTT.

The V and J genes are TRBV7-2 and TRBJ2-5; 7 nucleotides line up with TRBD2. This CDR3 comprises 14 residues. V shed 5 bases, J shed 5 bases, and the junction held 8 bases outside the gene matches. Germline CDR1 is SGHTA and CDR2 is FQGNSA. CDR3 nucleotides: TGTGCCAGCAGCCGCGGTCCAGCGGGGGAGACCCAGTACTTC. This encodes CASSRGPAGETQYF.

This chain joins TRBV5-1 and TRBJ1-2; 10 bases map to TRBD1. CDR1 and CDR2 (germline): SGHRS, YFSETQ. Trimming took 3 bases from V and 3 from J; bases not matched to a gene: 2. This CDR3 contains 14 residues. DNA for the CDR3: TGCGCCAGCAGCTGGGACAGGGGCCACTATGGCTACACCTTC. This translates into CASSWDRGHYGYTF.

This chain links TRBV20-1 with TRBJ1-3; 8 bases agree with TRBD1. The V and J ends lost 0 bases and 2 bases, in that order; junction bases with no gene match: 9. The CDR3 spans 17 residues. The V gene's germline CDR1 is DFQATT and CDR2 SNEGSKA (reference sequence). The CDR3 here is CSARDRAGGAAGNTIYF. The CDR3 DNA is TGCAGTGCTAGAGATCGGGCAGGGGGCGCGGCTGGAAACACCATATATTTT.

This clonotype has a count of ten or more. V is TRBV29-1 and J is TRBJ2-7; no clear D. CDR1 SQVTM and CDR2 ANQGSEA come from the germline V gene. CDR3 size: 11 residues. Trimming removed 5 bases at V and 3 bases at J, with 8 bases between. CDR3: CSVIVIYEQYF. As DNA, the CDR3 is TGCAGCGTTATAGTGATCTACGAGCAGTACTTC.

The chain uses TRBV5-1 and TRBJ2-1; D uncertain. CDR3 length equals 11 residues. V was shortened by 4 bases and J by 8 bases, with 7 bases between the two germline ends. Germline CDR1 is SGHRS and CDR2 is YFSETQ. CDR3 nucleotides: TGCGCCAGCAGCACCAGTGATGAGCAGTTCTTC. It yields the protein CASSTSDEQFF.

In regard to this clonotype: This may stem from a read error, because a much larger clone lies one nucleotide away. The conserved final phenylalanine or tryptophan is absent from the CDR3, which likely points to a read error. J is TRBJ1-4 and V is TRBV7-9; no clear D gene. The CDR3 totals 11 residues. V was clipped by 5 bases and J by 6 bases, with 4 bases between them. The V gene's germline CDR1 is SEHNR and CDR2 FQNEAQ (reference sequence). This CDR3 reads CASSPDEKLFL. The CDR3 bases are TGTGCCAGCAGCCCCGATGAAAAACTGTTTTTA.

This sequence joins TRBV7-2 and TRBJ2-3; no reliable D call. The CDR3 has 16 residues. Trimming removed 0 bases at V and 0 bases at J, with 10 bases between. From germline, CDR1 is SGHTA and CDR2 FQGNSA. The CDR3 loop reads CASSLAGSTSTDTQYF. In DNA, the CDR3 is TGTGCCAGCAGCTTAGCCGGTTCCACTAGCACAGATACGCAGTATTTT.

The chain joins TRBV18 to TRBJ2-5; D possibly matches TRBD1 or TRBD2 (6 bases each). Per the germline V gene, CDR1 is KGHSH and CDR2 is LQKENI. CDR3 length: 16 amino acids. Trimming shortened V by 2 bases and J by 4 bases, and 17 bases separated the two germline ends. The CDR3 DNA reads TGTGCCAGCTCACCAGAGGCAGGGGCGCGGGGAGAGACCCAGTACTTC. Translation gives CASSPEAGARGETQYF.